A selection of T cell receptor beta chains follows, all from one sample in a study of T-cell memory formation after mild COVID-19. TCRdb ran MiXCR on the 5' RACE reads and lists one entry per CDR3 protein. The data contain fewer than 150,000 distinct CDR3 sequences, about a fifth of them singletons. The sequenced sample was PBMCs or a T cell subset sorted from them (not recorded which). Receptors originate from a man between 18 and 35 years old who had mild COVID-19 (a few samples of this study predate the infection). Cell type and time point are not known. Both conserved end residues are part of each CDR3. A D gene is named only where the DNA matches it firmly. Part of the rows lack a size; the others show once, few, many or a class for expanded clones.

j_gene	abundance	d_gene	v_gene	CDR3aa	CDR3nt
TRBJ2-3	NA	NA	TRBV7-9	CASSRTPADTQYF	TGTGCCAGCAGCCGCACTCCCGCAGATACGCAGTATTTT
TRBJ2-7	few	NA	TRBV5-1	CASSPSGVGPYEQYF	TGCGCCAGCAGCCCTTCAGGGGTGGGGCCCTACGAGCAGTACTTC
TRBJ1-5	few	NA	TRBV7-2	CASSLSLWQPQHF	TGTGCCAGCAGCTTATCCTTGTGGCAGCCCCAGCATTTT
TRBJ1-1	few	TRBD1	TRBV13	CASRPGGMNTEAFF	TGTGCCAGCAGACCAGGGGGGATGAACACTGAAGCTTTCTTT
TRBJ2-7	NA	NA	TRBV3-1	CASSQGRGYEQYF	TGTGCCAGCAGCCAAGGCAGGGGTTACGAGCAGTACTTC
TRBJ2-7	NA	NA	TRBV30	CAWSVYSSYEQYF	TGTGCCTGGAGTGTATACAGCTCCTACGAGCAGTACTTC
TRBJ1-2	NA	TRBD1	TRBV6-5	CASSKTGSRYGYTF	TGTGCCAGCAGTAAGACAGGGTCGCGCTATGGCTACACCTTC
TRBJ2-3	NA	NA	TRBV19	CASSIPAAQGYDTQYF	TGTGCCAGTAGTATCCCCGCCGCTCAGGGGTATGATACGCAGTATTTT
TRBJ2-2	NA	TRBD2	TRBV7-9	CASRPGLAGTGELFF	TGTGCCAGCAGACCTGGACTAGCGGGCACCGGGGAGCTGTTTTTT
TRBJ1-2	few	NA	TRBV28	CASSLEGGGYGYTF	TGTGCCAGCAGTTTGGAAGGCGGGGGCTATGGCTACACCTTC
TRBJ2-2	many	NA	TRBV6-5	CASSASGELFF	TGTGCCAGCAGTGCCTCCGGGGAGCTGTTTTTT
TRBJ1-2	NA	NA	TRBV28	CASSMDRSFYGYTF	TGTGCCAGCAGTATGGACCGATCTTTCTATGGCTACACCTTC
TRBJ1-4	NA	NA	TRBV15	CATSSPRGEKLFF	TGTGCCACCAGCAGCCCGCGCGGTGAAAAACTGTTTTTT
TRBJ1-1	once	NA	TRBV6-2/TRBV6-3	CASSSVPGEAFF	TGTGCCAGCAGTTCCGTGCCCGGTGAAGCTTTCTTT
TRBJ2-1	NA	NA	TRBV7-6	CASSLGGPSSYNEQFF	TGTGCCAGCAGCTTAGGTGGACCCAGCTCCTACAATGAGCAGTTCTTC
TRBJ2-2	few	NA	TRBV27	CATGGVAGELFF	TGTGCCACGGGCGGGGTGGCCGGGGAGCTGTTTTTT
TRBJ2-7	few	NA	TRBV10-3	CATLTGYEQYF	TGTGCCACCCTCACAGGGTACGAGCAGTACTTC
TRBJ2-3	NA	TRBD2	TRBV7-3	CASRVGGNTDTQYF	TGTGCCAGCAGGGTCGGGGGGAACACAGATACGCAGTATTTT
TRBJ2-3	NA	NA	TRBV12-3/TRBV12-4	CASSPFSLADTQYF	TGTGCCAGCAGTCCTTTTTCTTTAGCAGATACGCAGTATTTT
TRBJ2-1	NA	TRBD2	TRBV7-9	CASSVSGGYNEQFF	TGTGCCAGCAGCGTTAGCGGGGGGTACAATGAGCAGTTCTTC
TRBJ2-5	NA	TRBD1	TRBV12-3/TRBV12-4	CASSYLLAGGETQYF	TGTGCCAGCAGTTATCTTTTGGCAGGGGGAGAGACCCAGTACTTC
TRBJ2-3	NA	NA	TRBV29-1	CSVEDSSGLQFPSTDTQYF	TGCAGCGTTGAAGATTCTTCGGGACTTCAATTCCCTAGCACAGATACGCAGTATTTT
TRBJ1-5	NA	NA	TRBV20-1	CSASKGESYSNQPQHF	TGCAGTGCTAGCAAAGGGGAATCCTATAGCAATCAGCCCCAGCATTTT
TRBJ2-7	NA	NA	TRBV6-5	CASSRPRVGTHYEQYF	TGTGCCAGCAGCCGACCCCGGGTCGGCACACACTACGAGCAGTACTTC
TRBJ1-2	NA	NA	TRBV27	CASSVGVNYGYTF	TGTGCCAGCAGTGTCGGGGTTAACTATGGCTACACCTTC
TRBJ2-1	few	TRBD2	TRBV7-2	CASNLSGGDYNEQFF	TGTGCCAGCAACCTTAGCGGGGGCGACTACAATGAGCAGTTCTTC
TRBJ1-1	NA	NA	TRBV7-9	CASSLGPLQLNTEAFF	TGTGCCAGCAGCTTAGGGCCCCTACAGTTGAACACTGAAGCTTTCTTT
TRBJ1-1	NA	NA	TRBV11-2	CASSSSNTEAFF	TGTGCCAGCAGCTCATCGAACACTGAAGCTTTCTTT
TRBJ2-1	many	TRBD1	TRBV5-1	CASSFTGTEVNEQFF	TGCGCCAGCAGCTTCACCGGGACAGAGGTTAATGAGCAGTTCTTC
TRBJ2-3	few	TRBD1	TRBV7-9	CASSSGQGVPDTQYF	TGTGCCAGCAGCTCTGGACAGGGTGTTCCAGATACGCAGTATTTT
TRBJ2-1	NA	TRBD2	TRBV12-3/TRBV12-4	CASSLERGGYEQFF	TGTGCCAGCAGTTTGGAGCGGGGGGGCTATGAGCAGTTCTTC
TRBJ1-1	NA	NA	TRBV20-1	CSARDARSEAFF	TGCAGTGCTAGAGATGCCCGATCCGAAGCTTTCTTT
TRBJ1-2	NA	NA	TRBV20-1	CSARPGVMGYGGYTF	TGCAGTGCTAGACCGGGGGTCATGGGTTACGGAGGCTACACCTTC
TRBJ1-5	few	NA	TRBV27	CASSSLGINQPQHF	TGTGCCAGCAGTTCCCTGGGGATCAATCAGCCCCAGCATTTT
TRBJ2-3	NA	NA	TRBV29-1	CSVELLDSLPAADTQYF	TGCAGCGTTGAACTTTTGGACAGCCTCCCGGCGGCAGATACGCAGTATTTT
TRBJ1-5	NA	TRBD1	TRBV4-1	CASSPTTGISNQPQHF	TGCGCCAGCAGCCCCACGACAGGGATCAGCAATCAGCCCCAGCATTTT
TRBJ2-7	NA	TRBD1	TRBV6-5	CASSPFRGQGGEKYF	TGTGCCAGCAGTCCATTTCGGGGACAGGGCGGTGAGAAGTACTTC
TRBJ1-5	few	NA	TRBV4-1	CASSYRVNSNQPQHF	TGCGCCAGCTCTTACAGGGTAAATAGCAATCAGCCCCAGCATTTT
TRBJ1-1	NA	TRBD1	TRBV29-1	CSVESGTGDYEAFF	TGCAGCGTTGAATCCGGGACAGGTGACTATGAAGCTTTCTTT
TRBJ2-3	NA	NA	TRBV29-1	CSVEDSGPRWGTQYF	TGCAGCGTTGAGGACTCGGGGCCTCGTTGGGGTACGCAGTATTTT
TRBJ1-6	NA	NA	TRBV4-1	CASSGEGGSNSPLHF	TGCGCCAGCAGCGGGGAGGGGGGCTCTAATTCACCCCTCCACTTT
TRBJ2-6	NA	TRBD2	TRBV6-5	CASSSPRLAGANVLTF	TGTGCCAGCAGTTCCCCGAGACTAGCGGGGGCCAACGTCCTGACTTTC
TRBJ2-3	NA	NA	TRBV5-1	CASSLEQTSTDTQYF	TGCGCCAGCAGCTTAGAACAGACTAGCACAGATACGCAGTATTTT
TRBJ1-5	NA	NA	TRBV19	CASSIGRLMPRTQPQHF	TGTGCCAGTAGTATTGGCAGGTTAATGCCACGGACCCAGCCCCAGCATTTT
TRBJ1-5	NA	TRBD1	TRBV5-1	CASSSTGGSQPQHF	TGCGCCAGCAGTTCCACAGGGGGCTCTCAGCCCCAGCATTTT
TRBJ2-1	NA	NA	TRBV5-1	CASSLGVYNEQFF	TGCGCCAGCAGCCTCGGGGTCTACAATGAGCAGTTCTTC
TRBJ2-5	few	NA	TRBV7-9	CASSAPGQEGQETQYF	TGTGCCAGCAGCGCCCCGGGCCAGGAGGGACAAGAGACCCAGTACTTC
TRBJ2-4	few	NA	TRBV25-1	CASSVAGVAKNIQYF	TGTGCCAGCAGTGTGGCAGGGGTAGCCAAAAACATTCAGTACTTC
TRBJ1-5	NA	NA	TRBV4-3	CASSPFGGSNQPQHF	TGCGCCAGCAGCCCCTTTGGGGGTAGCAATCAGCCCCAGCATTTT
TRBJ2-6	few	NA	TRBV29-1	CSVELDGANVLTF	TGCAGCGTTGAACTCGACGGGGCCAACGTCCTGACTTTC
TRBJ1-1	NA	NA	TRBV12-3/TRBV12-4	CASSWGGNTEAFF	TGTGCCAGCAGCTGGGGGGGAAACACTGAAGCTTTCTTT
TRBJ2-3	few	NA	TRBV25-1	CASRGWRSTDTQYF	TGTGCCAGCAGAGGGTGGCGGAGCACAGATACGCAGTATTTT
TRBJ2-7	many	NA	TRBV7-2	CASSLVGGGEQYF	TGTGCCAGCAGCTTAGTAGGAGGGGGCGAGCAGTACTTC
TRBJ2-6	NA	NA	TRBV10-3	CAISDRRQMDTGANVLTF	TGTGCCATCAGTGACCGTAGACAAATGGATACTGGGGCCAACGTCCTGACTTTC
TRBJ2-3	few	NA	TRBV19	CASSAAGWADTQYF	TGTGCCAGTAGCGCGGCGGGGTGGGCAGATACGCAGTATTTT
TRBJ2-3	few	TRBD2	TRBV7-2	CASSSSPSGGDTQYF	TGTGCCAGCAGCTCAAGTCCTAGCGGGGGAGATACGCAGTATTTT
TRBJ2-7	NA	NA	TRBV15	CATSRDRGIMYEQYF	TGTGCCACCAGCAGAGATCGGGGTATTATGTACGAGCAGTACTTC
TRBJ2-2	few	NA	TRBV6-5	CASRTQGHGELFF	TGTGCCAGCAGAACTCAGGGGCACGGGGAGCTGTTTTTT
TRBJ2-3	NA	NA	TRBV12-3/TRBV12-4	CASSFPMTDTQYF	TGTGCCAGCAGTTTCCCCATGACAGATACGCAGTATTTT
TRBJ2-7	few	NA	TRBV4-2	CASSQDLAGYHYEQYF	TGTGCCAGCAGCCAAGATCTCGCAGGCTACCACTACGAGCAGTACTTC